A selection of T cell receptor beta chains follows, all from one sample in a study of cytomegalovirus exposure and HLA in healthy donors. Measured with immunoSEQ multiplex PCR; TCRdb has only the in-frame clones, and not every one. The table shows under 200,000 clones, with around 78% occurring only once. The specimen sequenced was PBMCs. These receptors were obtained from a woman between 35 and 50 years old in good health and CMV-seronegative. Each CDR3 is given without its conserved first and last residue. Each record gives: V gene, CDR3 protein.

v_gene: TRBV6-5; CDR3aa: ASSYSGTGDQPQH
v_gene: TRBV7-9; CDR3aa: ASSGTGYTYEQY
v_gene: TRBV6-4; CDR3aa: ASTRAGDYQPQH
v_gene: TRBV6-5; CDR3aa: ASSYFGGTEAF
v_gene: TRBV5-4; CDR3aa: ASSLGTSGGMRETQY
v_gene: TRBV5-6; CDR3aa: ASSWGSSGGNYEQY
v_gene: TRBV6-4; CDR3aa: ASSDRGGYYEQY
v_gene: TRBV6-5; CDR3aa: ASRRTGLNEKLF
v_gene: TRBV5-4; CDR3aa: ASSPFLNTEAF
v_gene: TRBV19; CDR3aa: ASSFWDRAGTGELF
v_gene: TRBV2; CDR3aa: ASRSGGDTQY
v_gene: TRBV5-4; CDR3aa: ASRGRTSGGVNNEQF
v_gene: TRBV10-3; CDR3aa: AINQGQTNTEAF
v_gene: TRBV19; CDR3aa: ASSIWGQSYGYT
v_gene: TRBV6-5; CDR3aa: ASSNSAGGDQF
v_gene: TRBV5-4; CDR3aa: ASSAFPAVQETQY
v_gene: TRBV10-3; CDR3aa: AIAQAPGQGNTIY
v_gene: TRBV2; CDR3aa: ASSGRDYGYT
v_gene: TRBV27; CDR3aa: ASRTFTSSYEQY
v_gene: TRBV21-1; CDR3aa: ASSNSGGREKLF
v_gene: TRBV5-1; CDR3aa: ASSLGRTGFEAF
v_gene: TRBV10-2; CDR3aa: ASTLNRGTEAF
v_gene: TRBV7-9; CDR3aa: ASRSSGGAGDTQY
v_gene: TRBV10-3; CDR3aa: AISVSPNYGYT
v_gene: TRBV4-1; CDR3aa: AKRDRGSLGTGELF
v_gene: TRBV7-9; CDR3aa: ASSLATYEQY
v_gene: TRBV18; CDR3aa: ASQRDVMNTEAF
v_gene: TRBV7-9; CDR3aa: AGGYNEQF